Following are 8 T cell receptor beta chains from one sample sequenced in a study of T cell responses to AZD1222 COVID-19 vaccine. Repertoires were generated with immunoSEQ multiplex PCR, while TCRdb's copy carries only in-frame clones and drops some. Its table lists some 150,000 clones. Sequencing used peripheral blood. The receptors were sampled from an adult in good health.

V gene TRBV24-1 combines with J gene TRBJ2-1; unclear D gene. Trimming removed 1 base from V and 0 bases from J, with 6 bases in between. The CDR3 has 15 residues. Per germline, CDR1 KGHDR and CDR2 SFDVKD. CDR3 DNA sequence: TGTGCCACCAGTGATTTAGGTAGCTCCTACAATGAGCAGTTCTTC. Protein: CATSDLGSSYNEQFF.

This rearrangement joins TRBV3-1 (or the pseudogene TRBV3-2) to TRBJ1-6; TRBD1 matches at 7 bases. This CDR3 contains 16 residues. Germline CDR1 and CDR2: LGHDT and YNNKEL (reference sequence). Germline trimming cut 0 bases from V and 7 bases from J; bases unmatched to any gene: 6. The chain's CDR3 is CASSQEWGDRNSPLHF. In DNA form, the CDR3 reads TGTGCCAGCAGCCAAGAATGGGGGGACAGAAATTCACCCCTCCACTTT.

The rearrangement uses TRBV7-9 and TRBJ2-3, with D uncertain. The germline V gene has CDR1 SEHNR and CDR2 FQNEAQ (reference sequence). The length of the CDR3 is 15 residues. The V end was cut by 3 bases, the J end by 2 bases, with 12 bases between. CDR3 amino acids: CASSLSDPFTDTQYF. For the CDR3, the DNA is TGTGCCAGCAGCTTGTCGGACCCATTCACAGATACGCAGTATTTT.

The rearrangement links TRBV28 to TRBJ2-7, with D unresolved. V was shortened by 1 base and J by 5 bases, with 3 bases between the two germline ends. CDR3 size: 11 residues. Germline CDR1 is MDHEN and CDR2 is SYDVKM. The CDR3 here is CASSLSDEQYF. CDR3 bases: TGTGCCAGCAGTTTATCCGACGAGCAGTACTTC. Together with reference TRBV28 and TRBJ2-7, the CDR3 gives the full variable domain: DVKVTQSSRYLVKRTGEKVFLECVQDMDHENMFWYRQDPGLGLRLIYFSYDVKMKEKGDIPEGYSVSREKKERFSLILESASTNQTSMYLCASSLSDEQYFGPGTRLTVT.

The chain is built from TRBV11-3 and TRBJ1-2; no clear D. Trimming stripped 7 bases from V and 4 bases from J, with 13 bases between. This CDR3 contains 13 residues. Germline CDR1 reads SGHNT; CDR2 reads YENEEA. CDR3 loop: CASNLGGSYGYTF. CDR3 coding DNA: TGTGCCAGCAACCTTGGCGGGTCCTATGGCTACACCTTC.

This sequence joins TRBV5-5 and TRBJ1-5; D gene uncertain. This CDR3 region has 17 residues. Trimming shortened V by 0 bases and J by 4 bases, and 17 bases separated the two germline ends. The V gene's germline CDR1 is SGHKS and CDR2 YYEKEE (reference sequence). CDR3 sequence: CASSLVRVSSNNQPQHF. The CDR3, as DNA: TGTGCCAGCAGCTTGGTGAGGGTTTCAAGTAATAATCAGCCCCAGCATTTT.

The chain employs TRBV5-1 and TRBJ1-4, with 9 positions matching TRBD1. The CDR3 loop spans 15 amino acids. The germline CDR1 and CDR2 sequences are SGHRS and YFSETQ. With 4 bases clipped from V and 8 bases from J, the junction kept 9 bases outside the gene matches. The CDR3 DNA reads TGCGCCAGCAGCGTAACAGGGGGCTTAGACGAAAAACTGTTTTTT. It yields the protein CASSVTGGLDEKLFF.

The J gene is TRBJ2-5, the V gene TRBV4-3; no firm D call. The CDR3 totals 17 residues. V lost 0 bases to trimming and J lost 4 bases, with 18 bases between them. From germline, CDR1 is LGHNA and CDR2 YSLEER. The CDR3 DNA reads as TGCGCCAGCAGCCAAGATAACGGTCGGGTGGTAGGAGAGACCCAGTACTTC. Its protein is CASSQDNGRVVGETQYF.